This TCR beta chain was recovered during a study of T cells in Graves' hyperthyroidism and ophthalmopathy. The CDR3 regions of TCR beta were amplified from RNA transcripts. HTBI primers were employed in a first-round RT-PCR of the TCR CDR3. TCRdb reprocessed the multiplex PCR reads via MiXCR and lists one record per CDR3 protein. This sample has some 600,000 distinct CDR3 sequences, with roughly 50% found just once. The V and J ends lost 6 bases and 1 base respectively, with 10 bases between them. Looked up from germline, CDR1 is SNHLY and CDR2 is FYNNEI. The CDR3 covers 14 residues. The table lists this clonotype with many counts.

The chain is built from TRBV2 and TRBJ1-5, with a possible D match to TRBD1 (6 bases). Sequencing input: peripheral blood or thyroid tissue (not recorded which). The source of this sequence is a woman aged 18-35 years with Graves' hyperthyroidism. The CDR3 DNA sequence: TGTGCCAGCAGCGGAAGGGGGAGCAATCAGCCCCAGCATTTT. This sequence encodes CASSGRGSNQPQHF. The full variable domain, its missing parts supplied by reference TRBV2 and TRBJ1-5, is EPEVTQTPSHQVTQMGQEVILRCVPISNHLYFYWYRQILGQKVEFLVSFYNNEISEKSEIFDDQFSVERPDGSNFTLKIRSTKLEDSAMYFCASSGRGSNQPQHFGDGTRLSIL.